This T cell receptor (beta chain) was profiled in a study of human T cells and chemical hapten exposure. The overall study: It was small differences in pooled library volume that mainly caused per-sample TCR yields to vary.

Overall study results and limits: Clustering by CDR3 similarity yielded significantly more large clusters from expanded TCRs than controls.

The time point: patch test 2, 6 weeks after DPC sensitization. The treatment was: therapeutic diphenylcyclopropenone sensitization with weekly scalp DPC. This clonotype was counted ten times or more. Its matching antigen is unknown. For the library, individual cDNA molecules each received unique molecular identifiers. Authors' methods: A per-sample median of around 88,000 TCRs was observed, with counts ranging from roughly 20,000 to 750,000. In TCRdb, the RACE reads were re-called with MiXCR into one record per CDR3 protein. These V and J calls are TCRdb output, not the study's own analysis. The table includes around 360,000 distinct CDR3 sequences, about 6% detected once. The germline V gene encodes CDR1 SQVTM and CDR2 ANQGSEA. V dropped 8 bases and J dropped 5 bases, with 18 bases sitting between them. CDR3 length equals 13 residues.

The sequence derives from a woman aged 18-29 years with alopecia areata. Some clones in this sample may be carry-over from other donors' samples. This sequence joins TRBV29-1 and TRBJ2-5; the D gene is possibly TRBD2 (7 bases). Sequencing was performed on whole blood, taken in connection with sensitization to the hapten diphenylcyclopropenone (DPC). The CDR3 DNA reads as TGCAGCTTGACAAAGGGGGGAGGGGAGACCCAGTACTTC. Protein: CSLTKGGGETQYF.